One sample yielded the 4 T cell receptor beta chains listed below, sequenced in a study of OX40 agonist ivuxolimab in advanced cancers. The table came from immunoSEQ multiplex PCR; TCRdb's copy has only in-frame clones and leaves some out. The sample includes 45,000 or so clones, roughly 93% of them seen just once. Sequenced material: CD4+ or CD8+ T cells sorted from blood, taken in a trial of the OX40 agonist ivuxolimab. These receptors came from an adult with an advanced solid tumor such as melanoma, head and neck, liver or kidney cancer.

The rearrangement links TRBV6-1 to TRBJ2-7; D call uncertain. Germline V gene sequence: CDR1 MNHNS, CDR2 SASEGT. Between the trimmed V and J ends, which lost 10 bases and 3 bases, there was a span of 16 bases. The CDR3 extends over 13 amino acids. Here the CDR3 DNA reads TGTGCCACCCTTGCGAAGCTCTACTACGAGCAGTACTTC. It yields the protein CATLAKLYYEQYF.

The gene calls are TRBV6-1 and TRBJ1-3; no firm D call. V was trimmed by 11 bases and J by 0 bases, leaving 14 bases between them. This CDR3 is built from 14 residues. The germline V gene has CDR1 MNHNS and CDR2 SASEGT. The CDR3 sequence: CAVGLGISGNTIYF. The DNA for the CDR3 is TGTGCCGTGGGGTTGGGGATCTCTGGAAACACCATATATTTT.

The rearrangement uses TRBV29-1 and TRBJ1-3; D unclear. Looked up from germline, CDR1 is SQVTM and CDR2 is ANQGSEA. Trimming shortened V by 0 bases and J by 0 bases, and 12 bases separated the two germline ends. The CDR3 loop spans 16 amino acids. In DNA, the CDR3 is TGCAGCGTTGAAGATCTTAGGGATTCCTCTGGAAACACCATATATTTT. This sequence encodes CSVEDLRDSSGNTIYF.

The J gene is TRBJ2-1, the V gene TRBV2; D remains ambiguous. V dropped 6 bases and J dropped 4 bases, with 1 base sitting between them. Germline V gives CDR1 SNHLY, CDR2 FYNNEI. The CDR3 totals 10 residues. The CDR3 bases are TGTGCCAGCAGATACAATGAGCAGTTCTTC. Translating it yields CASRYNEQFF.